This TCR beta chain was documented in a study of T cells in Graves' hyperthyroidism and ophthalmopathy. At the level of the study: The blood sample was taken at first diagnosis, before treatment began. Study outcomes and limitations: Researchers report that a 13 V-J model separated ophthalmopathy from stable hyperthyroidism.

Remarks on this clonotype: Its antigen remains unknown.

Amplification of TCR beta CDR3 regions used RNA as the template. TCR CDR3 underwent first-round RT-PCR with the HTBI primer set. In TCRdb, the multiplex PCR reads were re-called with MiXCR into one record per CDR3 protein. The repertoire holds 490,000 or so distinct CDR3 sequences, with 20% to 25% as singletons. Active moderate-to-severe ophthalmopathy, Clinical Activity Score at least 3, NOSPECS at least 4, under 3 months' duration. Trimming took 5 bases from V and 4 from J; bases not matched to a gene: 8. Germline assignment: CDR1 DFQATT and CDR2 SNEGSKA (reference sequence). This CDR3 contains 15 residues.

The genes are TRBV20-1 and TRBJ2-4, with TRBD2 matching over 10 bases. This sequence was found in a woman between 65 and 79 years old with Graves' ophthalmopathy. The sequencing input was blood. The CDR3 DNA is TGCAGTGCTTTTGCTAGCGGGAGCGATAAAAACATTCAGTACTTC. Its translation: CSAFASGSDKNIQYF.